This passage covers 12 T cell receptor beta chains from one sample sequenced in a study of graft-versus-host responses after intestinal transplantation (dated by TCRdb to about 2021). Libraries came from the immunoSEQ multiplex PCR assay. TCRdb took over this immuneACCESS table, retaining in-frame rearrangements with V and J assigned. Such tables are incomplete; in checked studies, under half of the missing clones stem from an unresolved V gene, and the remainder is unexplained. This sample holds thousands of clones; about four fifths were observed only once. The ten largest clones represent about 6.7% of the sample. Intraepithelial and lamina propria lymphocytes were isolated from graft specimens using dithiothreitol, EDTA incubations and collagenase D digestion. Sequenced here: ileum tissue, sampled approximately 17 and 21 days after intestinal transplantation. Receptors originate from a human patient who received an intestinal transplant, so some T cells may come from the graft donor.

The table lists this clone with a few counts. The genes are TRBV6-6 and TRBJ1-2, with TRBD1 as a possible D gene (6 bases). The germline V gene encodes CDR1 MNHNY and CDR2 SVGAGI (reference sequence). Trimming removed 1 base from V and 6 bases from J, with 12 bases in between. The CDR3 contains 14 residues. CDR3 region: CASSYWGTSDGYTF. CDR3 DNA sequence: TGTGCCAGCAGTTACTGGGGGACATCGGATGGCTACACCTTC.

This chain joins TRBV28 and TRBJ1-5; D might be TRBD1 (6 bases). V lost 6 bases to trimming and J lost 6 bases, with 18 bases between them. CDR1 and CDR2 from the germline V gene are MDHEN and SYDVKM. There are 15 residues in the CDR3. CDR3 sequence (DNA): TGTGCCAGCAGAGGTACAGGGATTTTAGGTCAGCCCCAGCATTTT. Protein sequence: CASRGTGILGQPQHF.

The chain combines TRBV19 with TRBJ1-3; TRBD1 is a possible D gene (6 bases). The germline V gene encodes CDR1 LNHDA and CDR2 SQIVND (reference sequence). V gave up 4 bases and J gave up 1 base, with 8 bases separating them. This CDR3 comprises 14 residues. CDR3 loop: CASSNQGSGNTIYF. The CDR3 coding sequence is TGTGCCAGTAGTAATCAGGGGTCTGGAAACACCATATATTTT.

The chain uses TRBV9 and TRBJ1-4, with 8 bases fitting TRBD1. The CDR3 runs 16 residues. Per germline, CDR1 SGDLS and CDR2 YYNGEE. The V segment lost 4 bases and the J segment 5 bases; nucleotides outside the gene matches: 10. CDR3 bases: TGTGCCAGCAGCACAACAGGGGGTCTAGTGAATGAAAAACTGTTTTTT. Translation: CASSTTGGLVNEKLFF.

This rearrangement joins TRBV4-2 to TRBJ1-2, with 10 nucleotides matching TRBD1. In germline, CDR1 is LGHNA, CDR2 YNFKEQ. This CDR3 is 17 amino acids long. V lost 3 bases and J lost 7; bases outside the gene matches: 14. CDR3 region: CASSQFLGDRGLGGYTF. The DNA of the CDR3 is TGTGCCAGCAGCCAGTTTCTCGGAGACAGGGGGCTGGGTGGCTACACCTTC.

The gene calls are TRBV27 and TRBJ2-2, with 9 nucleotides matching TRBD1. With V trimmed by 8 bases and J by 4 bases, 5 bases remained unmatched. This CDR3 is 14 amino acids long. The germline gives CDR1 MNHEY, CDR2 SMNVEV (reference sequence). CDR3 in DNA: TGTGCCAGCCGGACAGGGGAGGGCACCGGGGAGCTGTTTTTT. Translation: CASRTGEGTGELFF.

This chain uses TRBV18 with TRBJ1-2, with TRBD1 matching 8 bases. CDR1 is KGHSH and CDR2 is LQKENI in the germline V gene. The CDR3 contains 14 residues. The junction had 7 bases not matched to a gene; V was cut back by 4 bases and J by 6 bases. CDR3 nucleotide sequence: TGTGCCAGCTCACTACAGGACAGGGCAGATGGCTACACCTTC. Its protein product is CASSLQDRADGYTF. Supplemented by reference TRBV18 and TRBJ1-2, the full variable domain reads NAGVMQNPRHLVRRRGQEARLRCSPMKGHSHVYWYRQLPEEGLKFMVYLQKENIIDESGMPKERFSAEFPKEGPSILRIQQVVRGDSAAYFCASSLQDRADGYTFGSGTRLTVV.

The CDR3 sequence: CASSWTNTGELFF. CDR3 nucleotides: TGTGCCAGCAGCTGGACTAACACCGGGGAGCTGTTTTTT. The V call is TRBV5-8, the J call TRBJ2-2; possibly TRBD2 for D (5 bases). The CDR3 loop spans 13 amino acids. Per germline, CDR1 SGHTS and CDR2 YDEGEE. Trimming shortened V by 3 bases and J by 2 bases, and 5 bases separated the two germline ends.

The rearrangement links TRBV29-1 to TRBJ2-1; perhaps TRBD1 as D (6 bases). The CDR3 covers 14 residues. CDR1 and CDR2 from the germline V gene are SQVTM and ANQGSEA. The germline V and J ends were trimmed by 3 bases and 5 bases, with 14 bases remaining between them. The CDR3, as DNA: TGCAGCGTTGATGGGGTCAGGGGAGACAATGAGCAGTTCTTC. Protein product: CSVDGVRGDNEQFF.

The V gene is TRBV13, the J gene TRBJ2-7; 7 bases align to TRBD2. Germline loops: CDR1 PRHDT, CDR2 FYEKMQ (reference sequence). The CDR3 consists of 15 residues. V lost 2 bases and J lost 2; bases outside the gene matches: 6. The CDR3: CASSLTLAVTYEQYF. CDR3 nucleotides: TGTGCCAGCAGCTTAACCCTAGCGGTTACCTACGAGCAGTACTTC.

The genes are TRBV4-2 and TRBJ2-3, with 8 bases fitting TRBD2. Looked up from germline, CDR1 is LGHNA and CDR2 is YNFKEQ. The V and J ends lost 0 bases and 3 bases, in that order; junction bases with no gene match: 11. The CDR3 totals 18 residues. CDR3 in DNA: TGTGCCAGCAGCCAAGAATTTCGGGTAGCGGGGATAACAGATACGCAGTATTTT. It codes for CASSQEFRVAGITDTQYF.

For the CDR3, the DNA is TGTGCCAGCAGTGAAACTGGGGCTGGGGCCAACGTCCTGACTTTC. Its protein is CASSETGAGANVLTF. The V gene is TRBV6-1, the J gene TRBJ2-6, with unresolved D. Trimming left V 2 bases short and J 2 bases short, with 7 bases between. The CDR3 is 15 amino acids. Germline loops: CDR1 MNHNS, CDR2 SASEGT.